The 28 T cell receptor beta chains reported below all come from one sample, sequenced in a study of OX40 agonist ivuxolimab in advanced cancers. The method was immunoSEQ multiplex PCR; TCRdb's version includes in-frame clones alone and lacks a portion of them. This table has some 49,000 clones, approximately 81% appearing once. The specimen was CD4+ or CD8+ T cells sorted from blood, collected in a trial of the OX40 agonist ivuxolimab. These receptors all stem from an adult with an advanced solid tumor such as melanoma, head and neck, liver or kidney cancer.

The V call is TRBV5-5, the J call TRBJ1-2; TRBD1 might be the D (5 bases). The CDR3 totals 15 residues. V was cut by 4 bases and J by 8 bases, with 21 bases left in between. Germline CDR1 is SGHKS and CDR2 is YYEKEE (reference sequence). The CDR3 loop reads CASSPPSGDLEGYTF. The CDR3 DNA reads TGTGCCAGCAGCCCACCATCGGGGGACTTAGAAGGCTACACCTTC.

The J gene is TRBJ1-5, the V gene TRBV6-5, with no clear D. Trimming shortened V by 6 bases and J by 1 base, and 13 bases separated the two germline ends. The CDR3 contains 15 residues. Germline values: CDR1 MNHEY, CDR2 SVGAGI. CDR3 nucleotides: TGTGCCAGCAGCCCTAATCGATGGAGCAATCAGCCCCAGCATTTT. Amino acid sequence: CASSPNRWSNQPQHF.

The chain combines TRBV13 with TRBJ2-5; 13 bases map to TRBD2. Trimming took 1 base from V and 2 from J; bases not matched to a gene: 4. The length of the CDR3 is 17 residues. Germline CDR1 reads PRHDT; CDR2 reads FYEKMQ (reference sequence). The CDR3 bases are TGTGCCAGCAGCTTAGAGGGACTAGCGGGGCTACAAGAGACCCAGTACTTC. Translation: CASSLEGLAGLQETQYF. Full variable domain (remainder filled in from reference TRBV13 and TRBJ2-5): AAGVIQSPRHLIKEKRETATLKCYPIPRHDTVYWYQQGPGQDPQFLISFYEKMQSDKGSIPDRFSAQQFSDYHSELNMSSLELGDSALYFCASSLEGLAGLQETQYFGPGTRLLVL.

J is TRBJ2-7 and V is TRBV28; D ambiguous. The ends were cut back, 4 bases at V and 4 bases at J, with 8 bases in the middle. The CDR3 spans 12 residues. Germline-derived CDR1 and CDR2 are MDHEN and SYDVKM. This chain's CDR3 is CASSSRRYEQYF. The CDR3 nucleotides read TGTGCCAGCAGTTCCCGCCGGTACGAGCAGTACTTC. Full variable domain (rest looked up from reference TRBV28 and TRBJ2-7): DVKVTQSSRYLVKRTGEKVFLECVQDMDHENMFWYRQDPGLGLRLIYFSYDVKMKEKGDIPEGYSVSREKKERFSLILESASTNQTSMYLCASSSRRYEQYFGPGTRLTVT.

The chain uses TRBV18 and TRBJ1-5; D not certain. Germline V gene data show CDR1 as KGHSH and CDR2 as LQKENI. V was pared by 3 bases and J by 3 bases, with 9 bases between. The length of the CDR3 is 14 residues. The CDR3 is CASSPGRVNQPQHF. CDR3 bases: TGTGCCAGCTCACCCGGACGGGTCAATCAGCCCCAGCATTTT.

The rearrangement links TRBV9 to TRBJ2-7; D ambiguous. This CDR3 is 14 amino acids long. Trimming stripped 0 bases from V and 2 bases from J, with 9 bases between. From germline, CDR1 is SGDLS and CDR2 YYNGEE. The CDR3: CASSVDRATYEQYF. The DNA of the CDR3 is TGTGCCAGCAGCGTAGACCGGGCCACCTACGAGCAGTACTTC.

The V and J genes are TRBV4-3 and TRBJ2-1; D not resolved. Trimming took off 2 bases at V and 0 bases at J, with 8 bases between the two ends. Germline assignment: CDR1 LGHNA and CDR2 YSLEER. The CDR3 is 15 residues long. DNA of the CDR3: TGCGCCAGCAGCCAAATAGCAGGCTCCTACAATGAGCAGTTCTTC. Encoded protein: CASSQIAGSYNEQFF.

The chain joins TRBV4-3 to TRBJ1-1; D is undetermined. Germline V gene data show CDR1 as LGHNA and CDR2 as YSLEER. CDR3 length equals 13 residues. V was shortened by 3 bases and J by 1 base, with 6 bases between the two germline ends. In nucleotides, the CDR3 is TGCGCCAGCAGCCAGTCTCCGAACACTGAAGCTTTCTTT. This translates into CASSQSPNTEAFF.

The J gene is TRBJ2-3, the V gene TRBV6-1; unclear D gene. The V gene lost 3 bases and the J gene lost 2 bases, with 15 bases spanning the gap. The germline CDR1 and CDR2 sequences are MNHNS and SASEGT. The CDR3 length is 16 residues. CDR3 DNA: TGTGCCAGCAGTGACCCAGCTTACTTTAACACAGATACGCAGTATTTT. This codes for CASSDPAYFNTDTQYF.

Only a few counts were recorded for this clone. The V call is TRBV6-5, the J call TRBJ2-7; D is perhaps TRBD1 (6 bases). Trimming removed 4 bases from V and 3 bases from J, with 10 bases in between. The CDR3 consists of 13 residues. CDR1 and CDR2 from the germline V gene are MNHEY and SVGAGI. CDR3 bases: TGTGCCAGCAGTTTGGACAGAAACTACGAGCAGTACTTC. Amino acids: CASSLDRNYEQYF.

CDR3 sequence reads: CASSPTGSTDTQYF. The CDR3 bases are TGTGCCAGCAGCCCGACAGGGAGCACAGATACGCAGTATTTT. The chain carries TRBV28 and TRBJ2-3; 7 positions agree with TRBD1. Germline lookup yields CDR1 MDHEN and CDR2 SYDVKM. The length of the CDR3 is 14 residues. V lost 6 bases and J lost 0; bases outside the gene matches: 3.

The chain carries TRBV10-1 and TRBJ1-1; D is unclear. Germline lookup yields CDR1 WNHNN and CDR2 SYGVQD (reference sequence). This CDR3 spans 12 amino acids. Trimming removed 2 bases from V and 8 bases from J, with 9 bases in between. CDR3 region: CASSEIAGEAFF. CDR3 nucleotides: TGCGCCAGCAGTGAGATTGCGGGGGAAGCTTTCTTT.

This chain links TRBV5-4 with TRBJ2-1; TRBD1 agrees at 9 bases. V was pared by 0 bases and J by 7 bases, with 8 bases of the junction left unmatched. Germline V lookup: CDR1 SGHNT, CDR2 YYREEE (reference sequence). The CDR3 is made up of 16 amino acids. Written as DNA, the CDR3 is TGTGCCAGCAGCTTGGCCTGGGACAGGGTGAAAAATGAGCAGTTCTTC. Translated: CASSLAWDRVKNEQFF.

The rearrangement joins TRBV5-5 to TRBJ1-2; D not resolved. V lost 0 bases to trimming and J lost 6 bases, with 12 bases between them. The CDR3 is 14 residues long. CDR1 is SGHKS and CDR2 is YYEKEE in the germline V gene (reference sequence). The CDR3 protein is CASSLEVSGHGYTF. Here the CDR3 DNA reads TGTGCCAGCAGCTTGGAGGTATCCGGACATGGCTACACCTTC.

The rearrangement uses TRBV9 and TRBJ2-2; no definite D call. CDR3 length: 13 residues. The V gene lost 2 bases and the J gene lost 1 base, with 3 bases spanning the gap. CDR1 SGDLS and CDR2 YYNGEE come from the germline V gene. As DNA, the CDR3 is TGTGCCAGCAGCGTCGGGAACACCGGGGAGCTGTTTTTT. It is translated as CASSVGNTGELFF.

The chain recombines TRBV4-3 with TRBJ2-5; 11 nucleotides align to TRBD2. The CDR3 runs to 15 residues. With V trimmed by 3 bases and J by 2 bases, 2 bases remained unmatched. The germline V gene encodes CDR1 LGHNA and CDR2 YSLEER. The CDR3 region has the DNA TGCGCCAGCAGCCACCTAGCGGGGGGTCAAGAGACCCAGTACTTC. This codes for CASSHLAGGQETQYF.

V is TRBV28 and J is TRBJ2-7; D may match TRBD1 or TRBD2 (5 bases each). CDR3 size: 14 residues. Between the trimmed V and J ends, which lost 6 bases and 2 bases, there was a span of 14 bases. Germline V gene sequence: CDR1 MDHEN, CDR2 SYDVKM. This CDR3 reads CASSPGPQAYEQYV. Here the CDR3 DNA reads TGTGCCAGCAGCCCGGGACCCCAAGCCTACGAGCAGTACGTC.

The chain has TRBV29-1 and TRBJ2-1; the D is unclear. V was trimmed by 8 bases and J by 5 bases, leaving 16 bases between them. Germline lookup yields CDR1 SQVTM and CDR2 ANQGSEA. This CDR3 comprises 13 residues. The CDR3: CSPRGGLNNEQFF. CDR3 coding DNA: TGCAGCCCGCGAGGCGGTTTGAACAATGAGCAGTTCTTC.

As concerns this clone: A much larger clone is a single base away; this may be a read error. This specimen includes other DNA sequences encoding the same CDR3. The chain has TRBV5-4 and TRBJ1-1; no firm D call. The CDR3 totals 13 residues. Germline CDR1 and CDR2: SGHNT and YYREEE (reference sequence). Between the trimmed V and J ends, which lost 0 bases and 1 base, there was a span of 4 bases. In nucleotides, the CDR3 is TGTGCCAGCAGCTTGGGGGGGAACACTGAAGCTTTCTTT. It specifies CASSLGGNTEAFF.

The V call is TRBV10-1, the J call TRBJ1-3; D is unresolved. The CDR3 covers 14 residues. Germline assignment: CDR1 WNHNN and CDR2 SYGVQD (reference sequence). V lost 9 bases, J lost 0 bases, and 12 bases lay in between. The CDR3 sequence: CARYDGSSGNTIYF. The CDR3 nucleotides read TGCGCCAGATATGACGGTTCCTCTGGAAACACCATATATTTT.

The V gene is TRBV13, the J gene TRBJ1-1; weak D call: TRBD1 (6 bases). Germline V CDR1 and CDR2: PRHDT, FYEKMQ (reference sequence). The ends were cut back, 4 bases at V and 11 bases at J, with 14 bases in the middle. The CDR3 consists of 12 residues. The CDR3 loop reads CASSSSGGGAFF. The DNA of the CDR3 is TGTGCCAGCAGCTCCTCGGGGGGCGGGGCTTTCTTT. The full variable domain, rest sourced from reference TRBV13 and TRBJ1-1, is AAGVIQSPRHLIKEKRETATLKCYPIPRHDTVYWYQQGPGQDPQFLISFYEKMQSDKGSIPDRFSAQQFSDYHSELNMSSLELGDSALYFCASSSSGGGAFFGQGTRLTVV.

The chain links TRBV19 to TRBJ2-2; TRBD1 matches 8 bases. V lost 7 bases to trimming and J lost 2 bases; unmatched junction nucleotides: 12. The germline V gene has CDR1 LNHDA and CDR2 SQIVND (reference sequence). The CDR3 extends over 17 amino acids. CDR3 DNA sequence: TGTGCCAGTAAAAACAGGGGGACACTACCTAACACCGGGGAGCTGTTTTTT. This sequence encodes CASKNRGTLPNTGELFF.

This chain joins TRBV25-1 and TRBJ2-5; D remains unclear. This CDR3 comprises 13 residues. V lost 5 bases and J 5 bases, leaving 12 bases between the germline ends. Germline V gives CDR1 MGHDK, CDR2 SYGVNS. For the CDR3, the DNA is TGTGCCAGCAGTCCCGCCAGGCTGGAGACCCAGTACTTC. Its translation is CASSPARLETQYF.

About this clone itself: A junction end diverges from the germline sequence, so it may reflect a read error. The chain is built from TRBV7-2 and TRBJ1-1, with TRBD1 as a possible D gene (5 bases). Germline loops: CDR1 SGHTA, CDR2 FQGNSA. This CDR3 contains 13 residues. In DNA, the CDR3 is TGCGCCAGCAGCCCGACAGTGAACACTGAAGCTTTCTTT. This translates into CASSPTVNTEAFF.

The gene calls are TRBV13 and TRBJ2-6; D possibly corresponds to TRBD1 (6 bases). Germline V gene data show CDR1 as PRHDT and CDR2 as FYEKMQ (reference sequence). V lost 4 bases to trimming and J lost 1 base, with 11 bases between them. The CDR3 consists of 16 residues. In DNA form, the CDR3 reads TGTGCCAGCAGCTCCCACAGGGTATCTGGGGCCAACGTCCTGACTTTC. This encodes CASSSHRVSGANVLTF.

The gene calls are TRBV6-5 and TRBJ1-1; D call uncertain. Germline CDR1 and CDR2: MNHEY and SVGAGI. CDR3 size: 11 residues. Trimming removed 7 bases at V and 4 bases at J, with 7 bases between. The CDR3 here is CASIRGTEAFF. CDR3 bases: TGTGCCAGCATACGGGGCACTGAAGCTTTCTTT.

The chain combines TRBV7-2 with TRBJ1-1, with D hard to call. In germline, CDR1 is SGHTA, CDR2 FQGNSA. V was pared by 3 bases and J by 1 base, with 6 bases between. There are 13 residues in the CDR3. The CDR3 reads CASSLWGNTEAFF. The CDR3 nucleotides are TGTGCCAGCAGCTTGTGGGGGAACACTGAAGCTTTCTTT.

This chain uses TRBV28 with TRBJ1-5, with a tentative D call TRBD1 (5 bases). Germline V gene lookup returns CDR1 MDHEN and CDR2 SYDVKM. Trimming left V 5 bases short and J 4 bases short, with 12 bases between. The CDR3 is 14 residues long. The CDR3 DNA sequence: TGTGCCAGCAGTCTGACAGAGACTAATCAGCCCCAGCATTTT. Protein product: CASSLTETNQPQHF.